The source of this T cell receptor (beta chain) is a study of blood T cell repertoires in COVID-19. Study in general: There were acute and convalescent COVID-19 samples, and they came from the United States, Italy and Spain.

Original data processing: How many nucleated cells were present was estimated from reference gene primer amplification. Some clones are missing from TCRdb's copy, which holds only in-frame ones; the method was immunoSEQ multiplex PCR. The DNA gave D and trimming, while V, J and clone size come from that table. The data show more than 250,000 clones, about 83% seen once. Per germline, CDR1 LNHNV and CDR2 YYDKDF (reference sequence). The germline V and J ends were trimmed by 1 base and 8 bases, with 14 bases remaining between them. This CDR3 is built from 15 residues. The chain is built from TRBV15 and TRBJ1-4, with a tentative D call TRBD1 (6 bases). The sequenced sample was peripheral blood. The clonotype was recovered from a woman aged 45 to 65 with acute or convalescent COVID-19. In DNA, the CDR3 is TGTGCCACCAGCAGAGGTCACAGGGCAGGCGAAAAACTGTTTTTT. The encoded protein is CATSRGHRAGEKLFF.